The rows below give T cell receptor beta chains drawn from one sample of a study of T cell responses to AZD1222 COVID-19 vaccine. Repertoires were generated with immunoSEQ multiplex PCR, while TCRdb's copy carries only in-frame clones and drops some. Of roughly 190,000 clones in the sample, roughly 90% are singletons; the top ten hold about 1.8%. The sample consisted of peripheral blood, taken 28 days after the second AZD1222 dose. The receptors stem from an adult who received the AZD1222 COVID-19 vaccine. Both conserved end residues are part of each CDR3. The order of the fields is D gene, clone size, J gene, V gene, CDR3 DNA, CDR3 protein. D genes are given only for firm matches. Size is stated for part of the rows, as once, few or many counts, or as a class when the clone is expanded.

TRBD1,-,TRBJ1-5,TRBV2,TGTGCCAGCAAACAGGGGACTAATCAGCCCCAGCATTTT,CASKQGTNQPQHF
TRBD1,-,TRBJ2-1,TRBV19,TGTGCCAGTAGTATTCGAGGGGGCGCGGACAATGAGCAGTTCTTC,CASSIRGGADNEQFF
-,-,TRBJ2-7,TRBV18,TGTGCCAGCTCACAAGGGGGAGACGAGCAGTACTTC,CASSQGGDEQYF
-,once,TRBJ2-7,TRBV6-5,TGTGCCAGCACGCCGGGCAGGGGCTACGAGCAGTACTTC,CASTPGRGYEQYF
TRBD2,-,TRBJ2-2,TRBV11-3,TGTGCCAGCAGCCCTAGCGGGAGGCCCGTGGTGGACACCGGGGAGCTGTTTTTT,CASSPSGRPVVDTGELFF
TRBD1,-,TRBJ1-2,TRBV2,TGTGCCAGCAGGACAGGGGTCTATGGCTACACCTTC,CASRTGVYGYTF
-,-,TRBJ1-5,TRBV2,TGTGCCAGCAGTGAGACTTGGAGCAATCAGCCCCAGCATTTT,CASSETWSNQPQHF
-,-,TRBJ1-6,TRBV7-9,TGTGCCAGCAGCTTAGATTCACCCCTCCACTTT,CASSLDSPLHF
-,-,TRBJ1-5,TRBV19,TGTGCCAGCACCAATCAGGACAGACGTAGCAATCAGCCCCAGCATTTT,CASTNQDRRSNQPQHF
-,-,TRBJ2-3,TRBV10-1,TGCGCCAGCAGTGAGTCCCTCTCCGTCGGCCCTGGTCAGAATACGCAGTATTTT,CASSESLSVGPGQNTQYF
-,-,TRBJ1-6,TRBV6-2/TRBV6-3,TGTGCCAGCAGTTACTCTGGGGGTAATTCACCCCTCCACTTT,CASSYSGGNSPLHF
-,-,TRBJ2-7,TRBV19,TGTGCCAGTAGTATCCCCGGGGGCATGTACGAGCAGTACTTC,CASSIPGGMYEQYF
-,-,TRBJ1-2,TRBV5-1,TGCGCCAGCAGCTTGGCCGGGGCAGGAGGCTACACCTTC,CASSLAGAGGYTF
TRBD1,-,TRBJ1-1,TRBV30,TGTGCCTGGAGAGGGACAGGGTCAGAAGCTTTCTTT,CAWRGTGSEAFF
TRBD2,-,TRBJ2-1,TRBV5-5,TGTGCCAGCAGCGCGGGGACTAGCGGCTCACTATACAATGAGCAGTTCTTC,CASSAGTSGSLYNEQFF
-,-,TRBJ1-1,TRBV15,TGTGCCACCAGCAGCGGCTTTTCATTCAACACTGAAGCTTTCTTT,CATSSGFSFNTEAFF
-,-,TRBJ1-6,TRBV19,TGTGCCAGCACAAGAGACAATTCACCCCTCCACTTT,CASTRDNSPLHF
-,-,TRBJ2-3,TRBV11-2,TGTGCCAGCAGCTTAGATCCAGGGGTAGGGACAGATACGCAGTATTTT,CASSLDPGVGTDTQYF
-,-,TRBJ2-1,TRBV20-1,TGCAGTGCTAGGGACCAGGTAATACAGTTCTTC,CSARDQVIQFF
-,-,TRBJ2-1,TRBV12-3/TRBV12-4,TGTGCCAGCAGCCTCAGGCCGCGGGATGAGCAGTTCTTC,CASSLRPRDEQFF
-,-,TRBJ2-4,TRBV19,TGTGCCAGTAGTATAGTCGGGACAGCCAAAAACATTCAGTACTTC,CASSIVGTAKNIQYF
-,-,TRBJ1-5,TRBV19,TGTGCCAGTACCCTCCCGGCCCAGGACCATCAGCCCCAGCATTTT,CASTLPAQDHQPQHF
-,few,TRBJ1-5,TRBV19,TGTGCCAGTAGTATAGGGTTCCGTAGCAATCAGCCCCAGCATTTT,CASSIGFRSNQPQHF
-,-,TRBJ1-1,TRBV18,TGTGCCAGCTCACCAGGGGGAAACCTCGAAGCTTTCTTT,CASSPGGNLEAFF
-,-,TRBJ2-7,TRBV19,TGTGCCAGTAGTATGGGAAGCTCCTACGAGCAGTACTTC,CASSMGSSYEQYF
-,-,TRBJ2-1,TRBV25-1,TGTGCCAGTGGGGGGAGCCCGAGTAATGAGCAGTTCTTC,CASGGSPSNEQFF
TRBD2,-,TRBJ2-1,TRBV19,TGTGCCAGTAGTATGGTTAGCGGGAGGCCCCACAATGAGCAGTTCTTC,CASSMVSGRPHNEQFF